The clone carrying this T cell receptor (beta chain) was found a few times. The antigen remains undetermined. Germline-derived CDR1 and CDR2 are DFQATT and SNEGSKA (reference sequence). The CDR3 covers 13 residues. Trimming left V 3 bases short and J 2 bases short, with 11 bases between. This specimen comes from a study of vaccination and CD4 T cells after COVID-19. Overall study findings and caveats: Within the convalescent patients, spike mono-reactivity was found in 304 of 307 vaccine-specific clones.

The assay that was used to sequence DNA from cultured CD4+ T cells was the Oncomine TCR Beta short-read assay. TCRdb re-called the PCR reads with MiXCR, one entry per CDR3 protein. Counted here are 25,000 to 30,000 distinct CDR3 sequences, roughly 57% occurring once; the ten biggest clones make up less than 20%. The treatment was: 10-day PBMC culture with coronavirus spike peptide pools or control peptides (ViraFEST assay). Half-medium changes with fresh IL-2 medium occurred on days 3 and 7. The chain recombines TRBV20-1 with TRBJ2-7, with a weak D call TRBD1 (6 bases). Sequences were derived from CD4+ T cells from blood, cultured in vitro, sampled after SARS-CoV-2 vaccination. The source of this sequence is a human donor who received a COVID-19 vaccine. The CDR3: CSASRDTPYEQYF. The CDR3 DNA sequence: TGCAGTGCTAGTAGGGACACCCCCTACGAGCAGTACTTC.